This TCR beta chain originates from a study of blood T cells in healthy people across ages (dated by TCRdb to between 2014 and 2017). Study-level background: Template switching captured roughly one uniquely barcoded TCR beta cDNA molecule per two T cells in model experiments. Four age groups were formed from the donors: young (average approximately 15 years), middle-aged (just under 40), aged (over 55) and long-lived (about 80). Two additional independent replicas of 1 million unique cDNA reads from the same blood draw were analyzed for two donors (one aged 18 to 29 and one aged 80 or older). To track age-related changes in TCR beta repertoire diversity, the study relied on deep sequencing normalized with unique cDNA molecular identifiers.

Donors were 39 systemically healthy Caucasian individuals from Russia aged roughly 6 to 90 years. Roughly 10 milliliters of peripheral blood were drawn from each donor into EDTA-treated Vacutainer tubes. Ficoll-Paque density-gradient centrifugation was used to isolate PBMCs, with at least 6 million per sample. Trizol reagent was used to extract total RNA from the PBMCs, yielding at least 6 micrograms per sample. For every donor, flow cytometry on a PBMC aliquot measured the percentage of naive CD45RAhigh/CD27high T cells. The library was built by means of 5' RACE. The instrument given in TCRdb is Illumina HiSeq 2500. A second about 6 to 11 cycle PCR used a sample-barcoded 5' primer and a J-beta primer mix. A unique molecular identifier was introduced onto each TCR beta cDNA molecule by a template-switch 5' adaptor carrying 12 random nucleotides. Each sample yielded at least 3 million CDR3-containing paired-end reads. First-strand cDNA was synthesized from all RNA with the Mint cDNA synthesis kit, primed by a TRBC-specific oligonucleotide. Following uracil-DNA glycosylase treatment, all cDNA underwent a first 18-cycle PCR with the universal primers M1SS and BC2_uni_R. The published analysis was carried out like this. For normalization, 1 million high-quality reads were randomly selected from each sample, with every read carrying a distinct molecular identifier. Reads with shared molecular identifiers were discarded instead of being binned into consensus sequences. MiTCR, set to a Q25 quality threshold and the strictest error-elimination algorithm, was used for CDR3 identification, clonotype clustering and error correction. Lower-bound total TCR beta diversity was estimated with a nonparametric unseen species model using Euler transformation. In TCRdb, the public reads were trimmed at Q25 with fastp and aligned with MiXCR, with productive beta chains retained. Here each entry gathers all rows of one CDR3 protein and keeps the most common genes and DNA. TCRdb, not the original authors, processed these V and J calls. Recorded for this sample are 600,000 to 1,000,000 distinct CDR3 sequences; 25% of them occurred a single time. Under 4.5% of the sample is taken by the ten largest.

CDR1 MGHDK and CDR2 SYGVNS were looked up in the germline V gene. The V end loses 2 bases and the J end loses 0 bases, and a stretch of 10 bases separates them. From the cysteine up to the phenylalanine, the CDR3 has a length of 15 residues. The DNA shown is the 45-base CDR3, in frame from base 1. On the study overall, not on this receptor specifically: Estimates of total diversity based on one million sequenced T cells were considered lower bounds and underestimates. Compared with the aged group, the long-lived group had more naive CD4+ T cells, fewer expanded clones and increased TCR diversity, a pattern suggesting age selection. Observed TCR beta diversity correlated strongly with the percentage of naive T cells measured by flow cytometry. Because donor CMV infection status was unknown, age-related changes in expanded clonotypes were potentially confounded. Bulk unsorted PBMC profiling prevented conclusive comparison of naive and antigen-experienced compartments. Observed TCR beta diversity per million T cells fell roughly linearly with age, and a significant reduction was already apparent by age around 36.

In regard to this clonotype: The antigen this receptor binds is unknown. Nothing much larger sits one base from this clone, and base qualities are not available.

This sample also appeared in a second study, on T cells of mothers and their children. From the second report: The donors were nine systemically healthy Caucasian individuals, made up of three mothers and their six children. cDNA synthesis used all of the extracted RNA, with around 1.4 ug of RNA in each 15 ul reaction. Sample barcodes and 2-4 random nucleotides were added via the M1S primer in the second PCR. Over 8 million TCR beta CDR3 reads came from each mother, compared with about 3.2 million reads from each child. TCR recombination output is similarly shaped by thymic selection in related and unrelated pairs, with a minor effect exerted by inherited differences. Normalized repertoire overlap in related mother-child pairs was always slightly higher than in unrelated mother-child pairs, but the difference was never significant. With a sensitivity of approximately 100 clones per million clonotypes, no persistent microchimeric T cell clones were detected. To look for features that set related mother-child pairs apart from unrelated individuals, the researchers ran deep NGS to compare the TCR beta repertoires of mothers and children. On average, the children were about 10 +/- 4 years old, while the mothers were about 40 +/- 4 years old. After adapters were ligated using NEBNext reagents, the libraries underwent 100+100 nt paired-end sequencing on an Illumina HiSeq 2000. To prevent cross-contamination, the mother and child libraries were prepared a month apart and were sequenced in separate runs. For each donor, between roughly 450,000 and 2,300,000 distinct TCR beta clonotypes were identified. Naive TCR beta clonotypes were estimated from low-frequency clonotypes matched to each donor's FACS-determined naive share, without sorting.

The sequence came from a boy under 18 in good health. Sequencing was performed on blood. The V and J genes are TRBV25-1 and TRBJ1-1; a confident D gene designation cannot be given. The DNA sequence is TGTGCCAGCAGTGAACGGGATGAAGTGAACACTGAAGCTTTCTTT. It is translated as CASSERDEVNTEAFF.